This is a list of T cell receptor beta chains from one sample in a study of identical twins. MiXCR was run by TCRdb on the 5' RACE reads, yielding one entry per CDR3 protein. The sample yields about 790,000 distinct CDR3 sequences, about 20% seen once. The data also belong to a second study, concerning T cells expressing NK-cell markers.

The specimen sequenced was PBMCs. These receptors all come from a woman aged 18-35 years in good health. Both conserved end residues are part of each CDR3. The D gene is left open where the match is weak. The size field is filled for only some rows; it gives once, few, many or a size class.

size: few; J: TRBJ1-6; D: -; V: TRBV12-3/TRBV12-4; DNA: TGTGCCAGCAGCGGATTTGCGGCACCCCTCCACTTT; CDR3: CASSGFAAPLHF
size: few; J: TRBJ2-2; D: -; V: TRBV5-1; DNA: TGCGCCAGCAGCTTGGGTCCGAACCCGAACACCGGGGAGCTGTTTTTT; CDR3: CASSLGPNPNTGELFF
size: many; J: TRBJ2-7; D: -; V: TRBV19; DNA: TGTGCCAGTAGCCAAATGACAGCGGGCCCCTACGAGCAGTACTTC; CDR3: CASSQMTAGPYEQYF
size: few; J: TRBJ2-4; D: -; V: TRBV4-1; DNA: TGCGCCAGCAGCCCTTATTCCAAAAACATTCAGTACTTC; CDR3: CASSPYSKNIQYF
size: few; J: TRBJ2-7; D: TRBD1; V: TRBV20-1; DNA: TGCAGTGCTCCCGGGACAGGGTTATACGAGCAGTACTTC; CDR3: CSAPGTGLYEQYF
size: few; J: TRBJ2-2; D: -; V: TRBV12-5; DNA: TGTGCTAGTGGTTTGGTAATTGTCACCGGGGAGCTGTTTTTT; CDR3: CASGLVIVTGELFF
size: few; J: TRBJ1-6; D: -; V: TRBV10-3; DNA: TGTGCCATCAGAACTTCGGGTCTCAGAGATAATTCACCCCTCCACTTT; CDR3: CAIRTSGLRDNSPLHF
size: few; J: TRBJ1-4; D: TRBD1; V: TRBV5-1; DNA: TGCGCCAGCAGCTTGGGGGGACAGACTAATGAAAAACTGTTTTTT; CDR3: CASSLGGQTNEKLFF
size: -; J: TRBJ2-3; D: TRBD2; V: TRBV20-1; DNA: TGCAGTGCGGGACTAGCGGGGGGGCTTGGCACAGATACGCAGTATTTT; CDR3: CSAGLAGGLGTDTQYF
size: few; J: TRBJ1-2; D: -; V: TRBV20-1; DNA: TGCAGGTCACAGGGCATAGGCGGCTACACCTTC; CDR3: CRSQGIGGYTF
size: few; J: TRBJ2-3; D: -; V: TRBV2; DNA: TGTGCCAGCAGACTGGAGGGAGATAGAACGCAGTATTTT; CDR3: CASRLEGDRTQYF
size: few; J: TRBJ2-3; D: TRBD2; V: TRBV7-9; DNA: TGTGCCAGCAGCTTATACGGGAGGGAAGATACGCAGTATTTT; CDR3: CASSLYGREDTQYF
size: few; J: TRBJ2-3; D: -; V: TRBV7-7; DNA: TGTGCTAGCAGCGATGGACAAAATACGCAGTATTTT; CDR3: CASSDGQNTQYF
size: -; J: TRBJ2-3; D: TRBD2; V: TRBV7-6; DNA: TGTGCCAGCAGCCCCAGACTAGCGGGGGGGCGAGACACAGATACGCAGTATTTT; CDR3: CASSPRLAGGRDTDTQYF
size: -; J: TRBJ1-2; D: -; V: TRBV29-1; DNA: TGCAGCGTTGAAGATATAGGAAGGGACTATGGCTACACCTTC; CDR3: CSVEDIGRDYGYTF
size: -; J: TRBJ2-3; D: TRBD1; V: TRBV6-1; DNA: TGTGCCAGCAGGCACGGACAGGTTACAGATACGCAGTATTTT; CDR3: CASRHGQVTDTQYF
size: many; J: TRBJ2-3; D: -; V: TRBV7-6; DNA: TGCGCCAGCAGCTTGGGGGCTGACACAGATACGCAGTATTTT; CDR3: CASSLGADTDTQYF
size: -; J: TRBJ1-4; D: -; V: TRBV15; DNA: TGTGCCACCAGCAGAGACCATGCAGGCCGTTCGAATGAAAAACTGTTTTTT; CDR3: CATSRDHAGRSNEKLFF
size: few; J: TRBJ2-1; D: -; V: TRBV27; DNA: TGTGCCAGCAGTTACGCCTCCTCCTACAATGAGCAGTTCTTC; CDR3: CASSYASSYNEQFF
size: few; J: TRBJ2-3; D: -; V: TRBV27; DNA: TGTGCCAGCAGTCGCCAACTAGCAGCAGATACGCAGTATTTT; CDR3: CASSRQLAADTQYF
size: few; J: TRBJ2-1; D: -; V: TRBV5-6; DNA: TGTGCCAGCAGCTTGTATGCTGGGAGAGGGTCCAATGAGCAGTTCTTC; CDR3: CASSLYAGRGSNEQFF
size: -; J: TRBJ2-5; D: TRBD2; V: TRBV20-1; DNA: TGCAGTGCTGCCGTTAGCGGGAGAGAGACCCAGTACTTC; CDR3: CSAAVSGRETQYF
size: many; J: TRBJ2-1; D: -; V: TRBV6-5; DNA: TGTGCCAGCAGTAACTACCAGAATGAGCAGTTCTTC; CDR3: CASSNYQNEQFF